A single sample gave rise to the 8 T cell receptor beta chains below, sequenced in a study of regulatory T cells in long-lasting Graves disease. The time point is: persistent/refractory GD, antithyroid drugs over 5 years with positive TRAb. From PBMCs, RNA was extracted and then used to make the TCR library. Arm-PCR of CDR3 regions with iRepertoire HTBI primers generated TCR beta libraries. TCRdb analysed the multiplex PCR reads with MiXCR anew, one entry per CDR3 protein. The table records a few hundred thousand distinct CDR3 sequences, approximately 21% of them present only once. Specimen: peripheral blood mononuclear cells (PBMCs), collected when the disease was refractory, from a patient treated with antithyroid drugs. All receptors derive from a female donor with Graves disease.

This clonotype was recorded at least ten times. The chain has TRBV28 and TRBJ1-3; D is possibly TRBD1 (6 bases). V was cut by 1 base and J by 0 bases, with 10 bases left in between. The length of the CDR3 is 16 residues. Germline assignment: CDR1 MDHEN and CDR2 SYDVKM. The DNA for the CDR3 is TGTGCCAGCAGTTTATATAGGACAGTCTCTGGAAACACCATATATTTT. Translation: CASSLYRTVSGNTIYF.

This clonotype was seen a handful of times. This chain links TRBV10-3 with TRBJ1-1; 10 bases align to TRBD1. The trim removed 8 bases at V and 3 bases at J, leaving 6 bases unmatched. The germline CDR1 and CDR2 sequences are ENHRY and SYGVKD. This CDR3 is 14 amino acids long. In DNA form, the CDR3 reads TGTGCCATCCAATTTGGACAGGGGGACACTGAAGCTTTCTTT. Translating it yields CAIQFGQGDTEAFF.

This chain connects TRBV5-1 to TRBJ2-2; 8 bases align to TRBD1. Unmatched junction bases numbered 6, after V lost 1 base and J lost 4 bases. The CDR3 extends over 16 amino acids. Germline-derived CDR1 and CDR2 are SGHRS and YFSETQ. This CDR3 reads CASSLSQGASTGELFF. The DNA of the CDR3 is TGCGCCAGCAGCTTGTCCCAGGGGGCGAGCACCGGGGAGCTGTTTTTT.

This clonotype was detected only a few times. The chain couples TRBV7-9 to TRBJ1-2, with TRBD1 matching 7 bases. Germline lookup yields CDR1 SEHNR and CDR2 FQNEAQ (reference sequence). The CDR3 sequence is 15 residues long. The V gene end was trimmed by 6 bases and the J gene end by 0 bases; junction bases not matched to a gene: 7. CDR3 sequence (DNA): TGTGCCAGCAGTCGGGCCGGGACAGCTAACTATGGCTACACCTTC. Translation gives CASSRAGTANYGYTF.

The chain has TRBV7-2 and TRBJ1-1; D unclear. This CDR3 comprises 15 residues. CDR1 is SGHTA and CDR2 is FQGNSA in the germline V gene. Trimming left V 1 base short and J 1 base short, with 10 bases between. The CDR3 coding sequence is TGTGCCAGCAGCTTAGTCCCCATTGAGAACACTGAAGCTTTCTTT. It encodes CASSLVPIENTEAFF.

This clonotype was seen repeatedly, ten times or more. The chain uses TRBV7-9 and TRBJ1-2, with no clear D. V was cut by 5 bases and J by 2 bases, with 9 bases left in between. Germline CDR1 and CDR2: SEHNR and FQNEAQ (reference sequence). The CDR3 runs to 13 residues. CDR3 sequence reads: CASSPTENYGYTF. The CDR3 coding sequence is TGTGCCAGCAGCCCCACAGAAAACTATGGCTACACCTTC.

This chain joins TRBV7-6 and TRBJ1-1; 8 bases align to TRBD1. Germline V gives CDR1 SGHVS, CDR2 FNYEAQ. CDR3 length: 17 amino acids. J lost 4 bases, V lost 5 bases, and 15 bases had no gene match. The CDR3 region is CASSPTVARTGSTEAFF. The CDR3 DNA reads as TGTGCCAGCAGCCCGACCGTTGCCAGGACAGGGAGCACTGAAGCTTTCTTT.

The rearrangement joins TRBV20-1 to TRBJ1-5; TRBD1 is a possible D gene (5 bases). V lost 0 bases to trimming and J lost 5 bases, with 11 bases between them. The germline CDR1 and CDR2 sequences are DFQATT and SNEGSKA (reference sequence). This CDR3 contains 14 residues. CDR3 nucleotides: TGCAGTGCTAGAGATTTGCAGGGTGATCAGCCCCAGCATTTT. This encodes CSARDLQGDQPQHF.